The next 20 T cell receptor beta chains were all read from a single sample in a study of blood T cell repertoires in COVID-19. The method was immunoSEQ multiplex PCR; TCRdb's version includes in-frame clones alone and lacks a portion of them. The repertoire holds tens of thousands of clones, with approximately 80% as singletons. The source material was peripheral blood. The source is a man in his 60s with acute or convalescent COVID-19.

The chain is built from TRBV3-1 (or the pseudogene TRBV3-2) and TRBJ1-3, with a possible D match to TRBD1 (5 bases). Trimming removed 5 bases from V and 10 bases from J, with 15 bases in between. Germline assignment: CDR1 LGHDT and CDR2 YNNKEL (reference sequence). The CDR3 length is 13 residues. This chain's CDR3 is CASSTQISGTIYF. The DNA of the CDR3 is TGTGCCAGCAGCACTCAAATTTCAGGGACCATATATTTT.

A word on this clone: Other DNA sequences from this sample encode an identical CDR3 as well. V and J are TRBV7-9 and TRBJ1-4; the match to TRBD1 covers 8 bases. V shed 5 bases and J 3 bases; nucleotides not matched to a gene: 5. Germline assignment: CDR1 SEHNR and CDR2 FQNEAQ (reference sequence). This CDR3 region has 15 residues. CDR3 DNA sequence: TGTGCCAGCAGCCCCGGACAGGGCGCTAATGAAAAACTGTTTTTT. This sequence encodes CASSPGQGANEKLFF.

This chain joins TRBV6-5 and TRBJ1-4, with a weak D call TRBD1 (5 bases). The CDR3 sequence is 13 residues long. CDR1 and CDR2 from the germline V gene are MNHEY and SVGAGI. V was trimmed by 10 bases and J by 5 bases, leaving 14 bases between them. The DNA for the CDR3 is TGTGCCACCCAAAGGGGAGGGAATGAAAAACTGTTTTTT. Translation: CATQRGGNEKLFF.

The chain is built from TRBV5-4 and TRBJ1-6, with D perhaps TRBD1 (6 bases). The CDR3 loop spans 13 amino acids. Per germline, CDR1 SGHNT and CDR2 YYREEE (reference sequence). V gave up 2 bases and J gave up 14 bases, with 14 bases separating them. The CDR3 reads CASSFGGLGTLHF. The CDR3 DNA sequence: TGTGCCAGCAGCTTCGGGGGGCTGGGGACCCTCCACTTT. Complete variable domain (other parts from reference TRBV5-4 and TRBJ1-6): ETGVTQSPTHLIKTRGQQVTLRCSSQSGHNTVSWYQQALGQGPQFIFQYYREEENGRGNFPPRFSGLQFPNYSSELNVNALELDDSALYLCASSFGGLGTLHFGNGTRLTVT.

The rearrangement links TRBV19 to TRBJ1-2; 8 nucleotides match TRBD1. V dropped 5 bases and J dropped 7; count of bases not matched to a gene: 18. The CDR3 has 17 residues. Germline V lookup: CDR1 LNHDA, CDR2 SQIVND (reference sequence). The chain's CDR3 is CASSPGFRTGLRSGYTF. DNA for the CDR3: TGTGCCAGTAGTCCCGGCTTCCGGACAGGGCTCAGAAGTGGCTACACCTTC.

The genes are TRBV3-1 (or the pseudogene TRBV3-2) and TRBJ1-3, with no clear D. CDR1 is LGHDT, CDR2 YNNKEL, per germline (reference sequence). Trimming cost V 0 bases and J 0 bases, with 15 bases left between them. The CDR3 extends over 18 amino acids. The CDR3 DNA follows: TGTGCCAGCAGCCAAGAGTTCCAATTCTTCAGCTCTGGAAACACCATATATTTT. Translating it yields CASSQEFQFFSSGNTIYF.

This chain uses TRBV10-1 with TRBJ1-3; tentative D call: TRBD1 (5 bases). The CDR3 runs 18 residues. Germline CDR1 is WNHNN and CDR2 is SYGVQD (reference sequence). Deletions cut 7 bases from V and 4 bases from J, with 26 bases between. CDR3 amino acids: CASKNKSWTTSYGNTIYF. In DNA, the CDR3 is TGCGCCAGCAAAAACAAATCCTGGACAACCAGTTACGGAAACACCATATATTTT.

The chain has TRBV6-5 and TRBJ1-5; D unclear. CDR1 and CDR2 (germline): MNHEY, SVGAGI. Trimming shortened V by 5 bases and J by 7 bases, and 12 bases separated the two germline ends. The length of the CDR3 is 13 residues. The CDR3 reads CASSRTGEQPQHF. The CDR3 DNA sequence: TGTGCCAGCAGTAGGACGGGAGAACAGCCCCAGCATTTT.

The chain employs TRBV5-4 and TRBJ2-5, with 11 bases matching TRBD2. V shed 3 bases and J 4 bases; nucleotides not matched to a gene: 5. This CDR3 is built from 15 residues. Germline V gene sequence: CDR1 SGHNT, CDR2 YYREEE (reference sequence). CDR3 amino acids: CASSSLAGGRETQYF. The CDR3 coding sequence is TGTGCCAGCAGCTCCCTAGCGGGGGGCCGAGAGACCCAGTACTTC.

This chain connects TRBV7-9 to TRBJ1-1; TRBD1 agrees at 11 bases. The CDR3 consists of 15 residues. V gave up 6 bases and J gave up 7 bases; unmatched junction bases: 10. CDR1 is SEHNR and CDR2 is FQNEAQ in the germline V gene (reference sequence). CDR3 nucleotides: TGTGCCAGCAGTTCGGGACAGGGGGTTCGGGGTGAAGCTTTCTTT. It encodes CASSSGQGVRGEAFF.

This clone was detected only once. The chain recombines TRBV11-2 with TRBJ2-3; no firm D call. V was shortened by 5 bases and J by 2 bases, with 2 bases between the two germline ends. This CDR3 has 11 amino acids. Germline CDR1 SGHAT, CDR2 FQNNGV. The CDR3: CASSHTDTQYF. The CDR3 coding sequence is TGTGCCAGCAGCCACACAGATACGCAGTATTTT.

This chain joins TRBV27 and TRBJ2-7, with D hard to call. CDR3 length equals 12 residues. Trimming pared 6 bases from V and 7 bases from J, leaving 13 bases between. CDR1 and CDR2 (germline): MNHEY, SMNVEV (reference sequence). The CDR3 DNA is TGTGCCAGCAGCTTGCCTAACTTGGAGCAGTACTTC. Translation gives CASSLPNLEQYF.

The rearrangement joins TRBV28 to TRBJ2-3, with 10 bases lining up with TRBD2. V shed 7 bases and J 5 bases; nucleotides not matched to a gene: 6. Germline CDR1 and CDR2: MDHEN and SYDVKM. The CDR3 length is 14 residues. Written as DNA, the CDR3 is TGTGCCAGCAAGAGCGGGGGGGCGCAAGATACGCAGTATTTT. Its translation: CASKSGGAQDTQYF.

The genes are TRBV19 and TRBJ2-3; TRBD2 agrees at 10 bases. V was pared by 5 bases and J by 1 base, with 6 bases of the junction left unmatched. CDR3 length: 16 amino acids. The germline V gene has CDR1 LNHDA and CDR2 SQIVND (reference sequence). CDR3 region: CASSPSGGGRTDTQYF. The CDR3 coding sequence is TGTGCCAGTAGTCCCAGCGGGGGGGGACGCACAGATACGCAGTATTTT. The full variable domain, in which reference TRBV19 and TRBJ2-3 provide the parts outside the CDR3, is DGGITQSPKYLFRKEGQNVTLSCEQNLNHDAMYWYRQDPGQGLRLIYYSQIVNDFQKGDIAEGYSVSREKKESFPLTVTSAQKNPTAFYLCASSPSGGGRTDTQYFGPGTRLTVL.

This clone was seen only once. This sequence joins TRBV30 and TRBJ1-1; TRBD1 matches at 7 bases. This CDR3 region has 14 residues. V was clipped by 4 bases and J by 8 bases; unmatched bases: 13. In germline, CDR1 is GTSNPN, CDR2 SVGIG (reference sequence). This CDR3 is CAWTKGALDREAFF. The CDR3 coding sequence is TGTGCCTGGACCAAGGGGGCCCTCGACCGGGAAGCTTTCTTT.

This clone has only one observation. The V and J genes are TRBV7-3 and TRBJ1-5, with TRBD1 matching over 11 bases. With V trimmed by 4 bases and J by 5 bases, 22 bases remained unmatched. This CDR3 spans 21 amino acids. Germline V CDR1 and CDR2: SGHTA, FQGTGA. CDR3 loop: CASSSTNLRPGQGAIDQPQHF. The CDR3 bases are TGTGCCAGCAGCTCCACAAACCTAAGGCCAGGACAGGGGGCTATAGATCAGCCCCAGCATTTT.

The chain combines TRBV6-5 with TRBJ2-3; 7 bases fit TRBD2. Germline lookup yields CDR1 MNHEY and CDR2 SVGAGI. Losses at the gene ends were 7 bases for V and 4 bases for J; bases not matched to a gene: 11. The CDR3 has 15 amino acids. CDR3 in DNA: TGTGCCAGCACCATCAGTGGGGACTATTCAGATACGCAGTATTTT. The encoded protein is CASTISGDYSDTQYF.

The chain links TRBV6-5 to TRBJ2-7; 7 bases agree with TRBD1. The CDR3 length is 14 residues. The germline V gene has CDR1 MNHEY and CDR2 SVGAGI. V lost 8 bases to trimming and J lost 1 base; unmatched junction nucleotides: 8. CDR3 sequence reads: CASSYRDRSYEQYF. The CDR3 nucleotides read TGTGCCAGCTCCTACCGGGACAGATCCTACGAGCAGTACTTC.

The rearrangement joins TRBV7-8 to TRBJ1-5; no clear D gene. Germline V CDR1 and CDR2: SGHVS, FQNEAQ. The CDR3 is 12 residues long. V lost 5 bases and J lost 6, with 8 bases in between. The CDR3 nucleotides read TGTGCCAGCAGCCCGGGTCTTCAGCCCCAGCATTTT. Translation: CASSPGLQPQHF.

The V gene is TRBV7-2, the J gene TRBJ1-2, with D perhaps matching TRBD1 (6 bases). This CDR3 has 15 amino acids. The V and J ends lost 1 base and 7 bases respectively, with 16 bases between them. Germline V gene sequence: CDR1 SGHTA, CDR2 FQGNSA. The CDR3 bases are TGTGCCAGCAGCTTAGAGCGGGGGGCGAAGAGTGGCTACACCTTC. Translating gives CASSLERGAKSGYTF.